The 7 T cell receptor beta chains presented below share a single source sample, sequenced in a study of monozygotic twins with inflammatory bowel disease. TCRdb re-called the 5' RACE reads and shows each CDR3 protein once, DNA omitted. The sample totals about 450,000 distinct CDR3 sequences. Material for sequencing was blood. The receptors stem from a human donor with ulcerative colitis or Crohn's disease, or a healthy co-twin of an affected twin (not recorded which).

The chain couples TRBV18 to TRBJ1-4; the D gene TCRdb calls, TRBD1, cannot be checked with no DNA. Germline V gene lookup returns CDR1 KGHSH and CDR2 LQKENI. CDR3 length: 14 amino acids. Here the CDR3 reads CASSQGAANEKLFF.

This chain joins TRBV6-5 and TRBJ2-1; as DNA is missing, the TRBD1 call by TCRdb cannot be tested. Per germline, CDR1 MNHEY and CDR2 SVGAGI. The CDR3 length is 18 residues. CDR3 residues: CASSHQPSVGGLGNEQFF.

This chain joins TRBV18 and TRBJ2-2; checking the TCRdb D call of TRBD1 is not possible without DNA. The CDR3 is made up of 17 amino acids. Germline V gene lookup returns CDR1 KGHSH and CDR2 LQKENI. CDR3 residues: CASSPTVGHMNTGELFF.

This chain connects TRBV9 to TRBJ2-1; TCRdb's D gene call, TRBD2, goes unchecked for lack of DNA. There are 18 residues in the CDR3. CDR1 is SGDLS, CDR2 YYNGEE, per germline. CDR3 protein: CASSVFPLAGVSYNEQFF.

The gene calls are TRBV7-7 and TRBJ2-5; checking the TCRdb D call of TRBD2 is not possible without DNA. Per the germline V gene, CDR1 is SSHAT and CDR2 is FNYEAQ (reference sequence). CDR3 length: 15 amino acids. The chain's CDR3 is CASSLGGSLLETQYF.

V usage is TRBV7-2 and J usage is TRBJ2-1; the D call of TRBD2 rests on TCRdb alone, since no DNA is present to check it. This CDR3 comprises 15 residues. The germline CDR1 and CDR2 sequences are SGHTA and FQGNSA. CDR3 sequence reads: CASSFTSGVGYEQFF.

The V and J genes are TRBV5-1 and TRBJ2-5. This CDR3 has 13 amino acids. Germline V gene lookup returns CDR1 SGHRS and CDR2 YFSETQ. CDR3 loop: CASSDRDQETQYF.